This T cell receptor (beta chain) was sequenced for a study of tumor-infiltrating lymphocytes in primary liver carcinoma. Comment on this clonotype: It may be a read error: a sequence one base away is much more abundant.

Priming with a constant-region primer yielded TCR beta cDNA from roughly 500 ng total RNA. Employing slightly modified ARM-PCR, three nested multiplex PCR rounds were run, and these gave rise to the TCR beta libraries. Forward primers for TRBV1-TRBV30 and a C-beta reverse primer served the first two PCR rounds, at around 9 cycles each. Using its own MiXCR run on the multiplex PCR reads, TCRdb lists one record per CDR3 protein. Here the sample spans roughly 120,000 distinct CDR3 sequences, approximately 68% being singletons. V was trimmed by 3 bases and J by 5 bases, leaving 8 bases between them. The germline CDR1 and CDR2 sequences are MDHEN and SYDVKM. This CDR3 contains 13 residues. Both RNA and DNA were isolated together from approximately 20-30 mg of bulk tissue that had not been sorted.

The V and J genes are TRBV28 and TRBJ1-5; D unresolved. This TCR was recovered from a woman aged 60-75 years with primary liver carcinoma and hepatitis B virus infection. Sequencing was performed on tumor-adjacent normal liver tissue. The CDR3 DNA sequence: TGTGCCAGCAGTTTGCGGGCAGATCAGCCCCAGCATTTT. Residues: CASSLRADQPQHF.